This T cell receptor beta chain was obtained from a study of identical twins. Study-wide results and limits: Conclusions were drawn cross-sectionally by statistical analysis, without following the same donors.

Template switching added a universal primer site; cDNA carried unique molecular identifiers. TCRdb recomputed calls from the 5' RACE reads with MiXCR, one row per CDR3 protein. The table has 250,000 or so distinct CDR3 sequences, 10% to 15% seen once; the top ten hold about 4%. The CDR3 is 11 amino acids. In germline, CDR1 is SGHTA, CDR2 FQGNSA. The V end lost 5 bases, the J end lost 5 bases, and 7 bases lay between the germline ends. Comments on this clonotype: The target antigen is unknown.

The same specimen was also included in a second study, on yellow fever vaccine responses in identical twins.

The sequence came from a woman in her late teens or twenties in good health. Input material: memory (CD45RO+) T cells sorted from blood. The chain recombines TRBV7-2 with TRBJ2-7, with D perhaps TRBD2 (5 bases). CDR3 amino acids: CASSQRNEQYF. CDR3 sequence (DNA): TGTGCCAGCAGCCAGCGGAACGAGCAGTACTTC.